This paragraph reports one T cell receptor (beta chain). These data are taken from a study of OX40 agonist ivuxolimab in advanced cancers. Samples were taken at baseline and on day 1 of cycles 4 and 7. In germline, CDR1 is SQVTM, CDR2 ANQGSEA. V shed 5 bases and J shed 5 bases, with 13 bases lying between them. The CDR3 extends over 13 amino acids. The repertoire was sequenced with immunoSEQ multiplex PCR; TCRdb's copy has only in-frame clones and lacks some. The table shows 65,000 to 90,000 clones, with about 90% occurring only once. The rearrangement joins TRBV29-1 to TRBJ1-5, with unresolved D. The starting material was CD4+ or CD8+ T cells sorted from blood, obtained in a trial of the OX40 agonist ivuxolimab. The source is an adult with an advanced solid tumor such as melanoma, head and neck, liver or kidney cancer. CDR3 in amino acids: CSVRRAADQPQHF. CDR3 coding DNA: TGCAGCGTTAGGAGGGCCGCGGATCAGCCCCAGCATTTT.